The 14 T cell receptor beta chains listed next were all sequenced from one sample in a study of CD4 T cell repertoires in COVID-19. Some clones are missing from TCRdb's copy, which holds only in-frame ones; the method was immunoSEQ multiplex PCR. The table has under 30,000 clones, roughly 93% seen once. The memory T cells were sequenced right after ex vivo isolation, without culture. The sequencing here drew on circulating follicular helper CD4+ T cells (cTfh) from blood, taken before the COVID-19 pandemic. The receptors shown here come from a human donor who had COVID-19.

V and J are TRBV6-5 and TRBJ1-5; 7 positions match TRBD1. CDR1 and CDR2 (germline): MNHEY, SVGAGI. V dropped 5 bases and J dropped 7; count of bases not matched to a gene: 8. The CDR3 has 14 amino acids. CDR3 amino acids: CASSRTGSRQPQHF. The CDR3 nucleotides are TGTGCCAGCAGTCGGACAGGTAGTCGACAGCCCCAGCATTTT.

This chain links TRBV13 with TRBJ1-2; D is unclear. The CDR3 loop spans 13 amino acids. Trimming removed 3 bases from V and 2 bases from J, with 7 bases in between. CDR1 and CDR2 (germline): PRHDT, FYEKMQ (reference sequence). The CDR3 sequence: CASSLAGNYGYTF. CDR3 nucleotides: TGTGCCAGCAGCTTGGCGGGAAACTATGGCTACACCTTC.

This chain connects TRBV5-6 to TRBJ1-2; D is perhaps TRBD1 (6 bases). The ends were cut back, 1 base at V and 3 bases at J, with 10 bases in the middle. Germline V gene lookup returns CDR1 SGHDT and CDR2 YYEEEE. The CDR3 contains 14 residues. CDR3 in amino acids: CASSLRGGDYGYTF. The CDR3 bases are TGTGCCAGCAGCTTGAGGGGGGGCGACTATGGCTACACCTTC.

This chain links TRBV6-5 with TRBJ1-2; 11 bases fit TRBD1. Germline CDR1 and CDR2: MNHEY and SVGAGI. Losses at the gene ends were 9 bases for V and 1 base for J; bases not matched to a gene: 4. The CDR3 sequence is 14 residues long. This chain's CDR3 is CASGGTGGNYGYTF. CDR3 nucleotide sequence: TGTGCCAGTGGAGGGACAGGGGGTAACTATGGCTACACCTTC.

The chain uses TRBV28 and TRBJ1-4; D uncertain. Per germline, CDR1 MDHEN and CDR2 SYDVKM. The CDR3 is 13 residues long. The V end lost 1 base, the J end lost 4 bases, and 4 bases lay between the germline ends. The chain's CDR3 is CASSLLVNEKLFF. The CDR3 bases are TGTGCCAGCAGTTTATTAGTTAATGAAAAACTGTTTTTT.

This clone was seen just once. V is TRBV19 and J is TRBJ2-7; no clear D. Trimming took 6 bases from V and 4 from J, leaving 7 bases between them. The CDR3 covers 11 residues. Looked up from germline, CDR1 is LNHDA and CDR2 is SQIVND (reference sequence). The CDR3 here is CASRSVYEQYF. For the CDR3, the DNA is TGTGCCAGTAGATCCGTATACGAGCAGTACTTC. Full variable domain (missing parts from reference TRBV19 and TRBJ2-7): DGGITQSPKYLFRKEGQNVTLSCEQNLNHDAMYWYRQDPGQGLRLIYYSQIVNDFQKGDIAEGYSVSREKKESFPLTVTSAQKNPTAFYLCASRSVYEQYFGPGTRLTVT.

V and J are TRBV2 and TRBJ2-3, with 9 bases identical to TRBD2. Germline-derived CDR1 and CDR2 are SNHLY and FYNNEI. The CDR3 covers 16 residues. The J segment lost 0 bases and the V segment lost 8 bases, leaving 9 bases of the junction unmatched. The CDR3 here is CASVKGLAGSTDTQYF. DNA for the CDR3: TGTGCCAGCGTTAAGGGGCTAGCGGGGAGCACAGATACGCAGTATTTT. The full variable domain, with the rest looked up from reference TRBV2 and TRBJ2-3, is EPEVTQTPSHQVTQMGQEVILRCVPISNHLYFYWYRQILGQKVEFLVSFYNNEISEKSEIFDDQFSVERPDGSNFTLKIRSTKLEDSAMYFCASVKGLAGSTDTQYFGPGTRLTVL.

The chain joins TRBV27 to TRBJ1-6; D unresolved. The CDR3 contains 13 residues. V lost 0 bases, J lost 6 bases, and 3 bases lay in between. Germline loops: CDR1 MNHEY, CDR2 SMNVEV (reference sequence). CDR3 sequence (DNA): TGTGCCAGCAGTTTATCGGCTAATTCACCCCTCCACTTT. It specifies CASSLSANSPLHF.

The chain recombines TRBV5-1 with TRBJ2-2; 7 bases map to TRBD1. After removal of 4 bases from V and 2 bases from J, the junction contained 5 bases not matched to a gene. This CDR3 is built from 15 residues. Germline V gene data show CDR1 as SGHRS and CDR2 as YFSETQ. CDR3 bases: TGCGCCAGCAGCATTGACAGGGCAAACACCGGGGAGCTGTTTTTT. It is translated as CASSIDRANTGELFF.

This clone was recorded only once. V usage is TRBV14 and J usage is TRBJ2-7, with 9 bases lining up with TRBD1. The V segment lost 2 bases and the J segment 4 bases; nucleotides outside the gene matches: 3. The CDR3 consists of 14 residues. Germline assignment: CDR1 SGHDN and CDR2 FVKESK. CDR3 residues: CASSQRQGEYEQYF. The DNA for the CDR3 is TGTGCCAGCAGCCAAAGACAGGGGGAGTACGAGCAGTACTTC.

This chain joins TRBV7-9 and TRBJ1-2; 10 bases match TRBD1. CDR1 is SEHNR and CDR2 is FQNEAQ in the germline V gene (reference sequence). The CDR3 has 13 residues. Trimming at V came to 5 bases and at J to 8 bases, leaving 5 bases not matched to a gene. CDR3 in amino acids: CASSAGDRGGYTF. The CDR3 nucleotides read TGTGCCAGCAGCGCGGGGGACAGGGGAGGCTACACCTTC.

The chain employs TRBV7-2 and TRBJ2-7; 7 bases agree with TRBD1. The CDR3 totals 15 residues. After removal of 1 base from V and 3 bases from J, the junction contained 6 bases not matched to a gene. Germline V gene lookup returns CDR1 SGHTA and CDR2 FQGNSA. The CDR3 reads CASSLDGQAFYEQYF. CDR3 nucleotides: TGTGCCAGCAGCTTAGATGGACAGGCATTCTACGAGCAGTACTTC.

The V gene is TRBV28, the J gene TRBJ2-7; TRBD1 agrees at 9 bases. In germline, CDR1 is MDHEN, CDR2 SYDVKM. This CDR3 has 15 amino acids. The V and J ends lost 6 bases and 0 bases, in that order; junction bases with no gene match: 6. CDR3 region: CASRGAGQGSYEQYF. The CDR3 DNA follows: TGTGCCAGCAGAGGGGCGGGACAGGGCTCCTACGAGCAGTACTTC.

The gene calls are TRBV5-1 and TRBJ2-7; 10 bases are shared with TRBD2. The CDR3 has 15 residues. J lost 1 base, V lost 0 bases, and 1 base had no gene match. CDR1 and CDR2 (germline): SGHRS, YFSETQ. CDR3 in amino acids: CASSLALAGSYEQYF. The DNA of the CDR3 is TGCGCCAGCAGCTTGGCACTAGCGGGGTCCTACGAGCAGTACTTC.